This T cell receptor beta chain was retrieved from a study of cytomegalovirus exposure and HLA in healthy donors. Germline V gene lookup returns CDR1 SGHTA and CDR2 FQGNSA. The CDR3 contains 13 residues. Trimming removed 5 bases at V and 4 bases at J, with 11 bases between. PCR involved 60 Vbeta and 13 Jbeta primers. Clones were sequenced by immunoSEQ multiplex PCR, and TCRdb holds only the in-frame ones, with some missing. This table holds around 200,000 clones, approximately 79% found once. The source of this sequence is a man aged 35-49 years in good health and CMV-seropositive. V gene TRBV7-2 combines with J gene TRBJ1-1; TRBD1 might be the D (6 bases). Sequencing was carried out using PBMCs. The CDR3 sequence is CASSLGGATEAFF. For the CDR3, the DNA is TGTGCCAGCAGCCTCGGGGGGGCCACTGAAGCTTTCTTT.